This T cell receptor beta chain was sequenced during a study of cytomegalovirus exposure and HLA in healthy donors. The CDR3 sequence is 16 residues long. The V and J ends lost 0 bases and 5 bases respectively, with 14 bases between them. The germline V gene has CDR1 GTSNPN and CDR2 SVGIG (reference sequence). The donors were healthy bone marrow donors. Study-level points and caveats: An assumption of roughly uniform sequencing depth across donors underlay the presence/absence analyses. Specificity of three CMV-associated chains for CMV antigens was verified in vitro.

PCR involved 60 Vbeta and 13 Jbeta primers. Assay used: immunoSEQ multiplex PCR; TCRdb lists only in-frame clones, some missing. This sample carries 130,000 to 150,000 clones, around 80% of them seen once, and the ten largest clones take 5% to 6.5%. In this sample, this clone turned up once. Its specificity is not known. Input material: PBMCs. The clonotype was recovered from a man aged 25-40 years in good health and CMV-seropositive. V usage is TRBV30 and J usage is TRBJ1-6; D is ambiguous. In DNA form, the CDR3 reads TGTGCCTGGAGTGTATCGGGAGCGAGAGATAATTCACCCCTCCACTTT. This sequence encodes CAWSVSGARDNSPLHF.